These 5 T cell receptor beta chains came from one sample sequenced in a study of chemoradiotherapy in HPV16-positive cancers. The assay was immunoSEQ multiplex PCR, and TCRdb's table has in-frame clones only and misses some. The sample holds about 53,000 clones, 90% seen once. Source: blood, taken from a patient who underwent chemoradiotherapy. The receptor set was obtained from a human donor with HPV-associated anogenital cancer.

V is TRBV4-1 and J is TRBJ2-7, with 8 bases fitting TRBD1. Germline trimming cut 4 bases from V and 2 bases from J; bases unmatched to any gene: 4. Germline CDR1 and CDR2: MGHRA and YSYEKL. The CDR3 covers 14 residues. Here the CDR3 reads CASSPDRGPYEQYF. The CDR3 DNA reads TGCGCCAGCAGCCCTGACAGGGGTCCCTACGAGCAGTACTTC.

The gene calls are TRBV14 and TRBJ2-2; 8 bases line up with TRBD1. CDR1 and CDR2 from the germline V gene are SGHDN and FVKESK. J was trimmed by 5 bases and V by 5 bases; bases with no gene match: 4. The length of the CDR3 is 14 residues. The CDR3 sequence: CASSWTGRTGELFF. Here the CDR3 DNA reads TGTGCCAGCAGCTGGACAGGGCGGACCGGGGAGCTGTTTTTT.

The chain recombines TRBV5-1 with TRBJ2-3; D is unclear. Germline CDR1 SGHRS, CDR2 YFSETQ. The germline V and J ends were trimmed by 6 bases and 1 base, with 9 bases remaining between them. This CDR3 contains 13 residues. For the CDR3, the DNA is TGCGCCAGCAAGGGTGGGGGCACAGATACGCAGTATTTT. This encodes CASKGGGTDTQYF. Full variable domain (missing parts from reference TRBV5-1 and TRBJ2-3): KAGVTQTPRYLIKTRGQQVTLSCSPISGHRSVSWYQQTPGQGLQFLFEYFSETQRNKGNFPGRFSGRQFSNSRSEMNVSTLELGDSALYLCASKGGGTDTQYFGPGTRLTVL.

The chain joins TRBV7-2 to TRBJ1-2, with 7 nucleotides matching TRBD1. The CDR3 covers 13 residues. CDR1 SGHTA and CDR2 FQGNSA come from the germline V gene. V shed 5 bases, J shed 8 bases, and the junction held 8 bases outside the gene matches. In DNA form, the CDR3 reads TGTGCCAGCAGCCTGACAGGGAACTCCGGCTACACCTTC. This translates into CASSLTGNSGYTF.

The V and J genes are TRBV7-3 and TRBJ2-7; 7 bases line up with TRBD1. The CDR3 extends over 13 amino acids. From germline, CDR1 is SGHTA and CDR2 FQGTGA. The V segment lost 0 bases and the J segment 13 bases; nucleotides outside the gene matches: 9. The DNA of the CDR3 is TGTGCCAGCAGCTTAACGCAGACAGGGCTACAATACTTC. Protein product: CASSLTQTGLQYF.